These 7 T cell receptor beta chains were sequenced from one sample in a study of technical replicates of blood from four donors listed by TCRdb under 2017. Library generation was performed with the immunoSEQ multiplex PCR assay. As stored in TCRdb, this immuneACCESS dataset retains in-frame rearrangements with V and J assigned. A fraction of the clones does not appear; measured against another copy, unresolved V genes explain less than half of the discrepancy, and the remainder lacks a known reason. The sample profile shows about 79,000 clones; 91% of them were found once. Of the sample, roughly 0.37% falls within the top ten clones. Sequencing was done on a sample of T cells isolated from PBMCs. These receptors were collected from a human donor in good health. Some clones in this sample may be carry-over from other donors' samples.

The V gene is TRBV7-2, the J gene TRBJ2-7; 7 bases are a match to TRBD1. Germline V gene data show CDR1 as SGHTA and CDR2 as FQGNSA. The CDR3 consists of 16 residues. After removal of 4 bases from V and 3 bases from J, the junction contained 12 bases not matched to a gene. The CDR3 is CASSWALNRGVYEQYF. The CDR3 DNA reads as TGTGCCAGCAGCTGGGCCCTGAACAGGGGAGTCTACGAGCAGTACTTC.

The gene calls are TRBV9 and TRBJ2-3, with a possible D match to TRBD1 (5 bases). CDR1 and CDR2 from the germline V gene are SGDLS and YYNGEE. This CDR3 has 13 amino acids. Trimming pared 6 bases from V and 6 bases from J, leaving 14 bases between. The CDR3 spells CASNYRFEDTQYF. The CDR3 DNA reads as TGTGCCAGCAATTACAGGTTCGAGGATACGCAGTATTTT.

This chain uses TRBV28 with TRBJ1-5; TRBD1 is a possible D gene (6 bases). The germline CDR1 and CDR2 sequences are MDHEN and SYDVKM. The length of the CDR3 is 15 residues. V shed 1 base and J shed 2 bases, with 9 bases lying between them. The CDR3 bases are TGTGCCAGCAGTTTATTACAGGGTGGCAATCAGCCCCAGCATTTT. This encodes CASSLLQGGNQPQHF.

The chain links TRBV5-4 to TRBJ2-3; 7 positions agree with TRBD1. The J segment lost 5 bases and the V segment lost 5 bases, leaving 14 bases of the junction unmatched. Germline V gene data show CDR1 as SGHNT and CDR2 as YYREEE (reference sequence). The CDR3 length is 16 residues. The CDR3 protein is CASRAGATGVEDTQYF. Here the CDR3 DNA reads TGTGCCAGCAGGGCCGGCGCCACAGGGGTTGAAGATACGCAGTATTTT.

This chain joins TRBV20-1 and TRBJ1-1; tentative D call: TRBD1 (5 bases). The CDR3 runs to 10 residues. CDR1 DFQATT and CDR2 SNEGSKA come from the germline V gene (reference sequence). Trimming removed 4 bases at V and 8 bases at J, with 8 bases between. The CDR3: CSAIYREAFF. The CDR3 bases are TGCAGTGCTATCTACAGGGAAGCTTTCTTT.

This clone was seen a handful of times. The V and J genes are TRBV30 and TRBJ1-2; weak D call: TRBD1 (6 bases). V gave up 0 bases and J gave up 4 bases, with 12 bases separating them. Germline loops: CDR1 GTSNPN, CDR2 SVGIG (reference sequence). The CDR3 length is 14 residues. CDR3: CAWSVRQVFYGYTF. The DNA of the CDR3 is TGTGCCTGGAGTGTACGACAGGTCTTCTATGGCTACACCTTC.

The chain has TRBV7-9 and TRBJ1-2; weak D call: TRBD1 (6 bases). The CDR3 has 14 amino acids. Germline V gene lookup returns CDR1 SEHNR and CDR2 FQNEAQ (reference sequence). With 5 bases removed from V and 9 bases from J, the gap between germline ends came to 19 bases. The CDR3 here is CASSPGGAPDSYTF. CDR3 nucleotides: TGTGCCAGCAGCCCCGGGGGGGCCCCTGATAGCTACACCTTC.